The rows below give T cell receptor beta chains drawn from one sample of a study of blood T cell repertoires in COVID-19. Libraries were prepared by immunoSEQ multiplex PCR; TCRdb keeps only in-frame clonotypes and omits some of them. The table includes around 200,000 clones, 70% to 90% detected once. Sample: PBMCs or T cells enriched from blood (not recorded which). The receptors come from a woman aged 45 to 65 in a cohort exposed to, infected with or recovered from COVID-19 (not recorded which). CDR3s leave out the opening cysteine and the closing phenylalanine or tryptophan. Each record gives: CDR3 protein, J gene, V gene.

ASSVTPGGVAGSYNEQF	TRBJ2-1	TRBV7-9
ASSQAAGGFTDTQY	TRBJ2-3	TRBV4-2
ASSPSISNYGYT	TRBJ1-2	TRBV19
ASSPGFIINGGPRTDTQY	TRBJ2-3	TRBV7-3
SVVWGTTSTDTQY	TRBJ2-3	TRBV29-1
ASSLSSRAYGYT	TRBJ1-2	TRBV7-8
ASSLSAGGSIEQF	TRBJ2-1	TRBV28
ASSPPSRLSSSYNEQF	TRBJ2-1	TRBV18
ASSLGSAYNSPLH	TRBJ1-6	TRBV11-2
ASSLGQAANTGELF	TRBJ2-2	TRBV13
ASSQVASYEQY	TRBJ2-7	TRBV14
ASSHILWTSGPRTDTQY	TRBJ2-3	TRBV14
ASGERQGAFDGYT	TRBJ1-2	TRBV12-5
ASSFGQGGEQF	TRBJ2-1	TRBV12-3/TRBV12-4
ASSLVPAVEAF	TRBJ1-1	TRBV7-8
AWSSTGLGDQY	TRBJ2-5	TRBV30
ASSPTDLGNTIY	TRBJ1-3	TRBV18
ASSFLGDRGVGYT	TRBJ1-2	TRBV7-2
ASSFLLDTSYNSPLH	TRBJ1-6	TRBV28
ASRDRDSPLH	TRBJ1-6	TRBV19
ASSQLAGPNEQY	TRBJ2-7	TRBV7-2
ASSLGSGGYNSPLH	TRBJ1-6	TRBV5-6
ASTRGWGTSGNTIY	TRBJ1-3	TRBV2
SVGTGSSNQPQH	TRBJ1-5	TRBV29-1
ASSQARNTLRSYEQY	TRBJ2-7	TRBV4-3
AWRQGTYNEQF	TRBJ2-1	TRBV30
ASSLRTGGGETQY	TRBJ2-5	TRBV2
ASSLGRDRGKNEKLF	TRBJ1-4	TRBV27
ASSLVLGGQGNQPQH	TRBJ1-5	TRBV7-9
ASSQVIRTKETQY	TRBJ2-5	TRBV4-1
ASEAPMGGKLF	TRBJ1-4	TRBV28
ASSKGRGRTEAF	TRBJ1-1	TRBV7-8
ASSLNRGQRGYT	TRBJ1-2	TRBV5-5
ASSPAGNTIY	TRBJ1-3	TRBV18
ASSLEGDRASEQY	TRBJ2-7	TRBV7-9
ATSKNRDYT	TRBJ1-2	TRBV15
AITEDTSSEAF	TRBJ1-1	TRBV10-3
ASSPGGTTDVNTEAF	TRBJ1-1	TRBV5-6
ASSARGEQY	TRBJ2-7	TRBV13
ATSDITGQGANEQF	TRBJ2-1	TRBV24-1
ASRADRGLETQY	TRBJ2-5	TRBV5-4
ASSLAGGNNEQF	TRBJ2-1	TRBV6-5
ASSQQQGASYEQY	TRBJ2-7	TRBV7-2
SVGGRASQETQY	TRBJ2-5	TRBV29-1
ASSTNNRETQY	TRBJ2-5	TRBV6-5
ASSLGQQIYGYT	TRBJ1-2	TRBV28
ASSPTGTGYEKLF	TRBJ1-4	TRBV18